Sequencing of this TCR beta chain was carried out in a study of shared clonotypes between healthy human individuals. Overall study findings and caveats: What limited the represented genetic and exposure-history diversity was the small number of donors. Generation probabilities of non-shared clonotypes were lower (relative to those shared by all four donors).

Here immunoSEQ multiplex PCR was the method, and the copy in TCRdb shows in-frame clones only, minus some. The sample carries 1.5 million to 2.5 million clones, 85% to 95% recorded once. The CDR3 extends over 14 amino acids. The J segment lost 3 bases and the V segment lost 4 bases, leaving 5 bases of the junction unmatched. From germline, CDR1 is LGHNA and CDR2 YSLEER. This clone was observed a single time. The target antigen is unknown. Within the sample, other DNA sequences also encode this same CDR3. The naive CD8 population came from CD45RO-negative cells selected for CCR7, without terminally differentiated effector memory CD45RA+ cells. Those who donated were healthy HIV-negative adults, with no recent acute infections or vaccinations reported.

The sequence came from a young man in good health. The chain carries TRBV4-3 and TRBJ2-7; 8 nucleotides line up with TRBD1. The material sequenced was naive CD8+ T cells sorted from blood. DNA for the CDR3: TGCGCCAGCAGCCCCGGGACAGGAGACTACGAGCAGTACTTC. This gives the protein CASSPGTGDYEQYF.